This T cell receptor beta chain was identified in a study of T-cell memory formation after mild COVID-19. V lost 4 bases to trimming and J lost 1 base; unmatched junction nucleotides: 5. The CDR3 sequence is 15 residues long. This clonotype was picked up a small number of times. What it binds is unknown. TCRdb re-called the 5' RACE reads through MiXCR, storing one row per CDR3 protein. In the table there are around 430,000 distinct CDR3 sequences, more than 15% of which are singletons. Study conclusions and caveats: Clones shrinking between day 15 and 85 showed a balanced CD4/CD8 split, and those that grew later tilted toward CD4+.

The TCR was taken from a young man who had mild COVID-19 (a few samples of this study predate the infection). Cell type and time point are not known. The sample taken for sequencing was PBMCs or a T cell subset sorted from them (not recorded which). This chain links TRBV12-3 or TRBV12-4 with TRBJ2-5; 8 nucleotides align to TRBD1. The CDR3 sequence is CASSYGQGVQETQYF. CDR3 sequence (DNA): TGTGCCAGCAGTTATGGACAGGGTGTCCAAGAGACCCAGTACTTC.